The sequence of this T cell receptor (beta chain) was determined in a study of metastatic and nonmetastatic thyroid tumors. The overall study: Repertoires from malignant and benign thyroid patients were compared across blood and tumor or nodule tissue. Findings of the study overall: Malignant thyroid tumors reportedly had TCR beta diversity that was significantly higher than in benign nodules, in blood and tumor.

A note on this clone: Its antigen remains unidentified.

Patients underwent thyroid surgery, and none had received any treatment before it. Using MiXCR, TCRdb re-called clones from the PCR reads. The sample shows 39,000 or so clones, roughly 45% of them seen only once. Between the trimmed V and J ends, which lost 4 bases and 2 bases, there was a span of 24 bases. Germline V gene data show CDR1 as GTSNPN and CDR2 as SVGIG (reference sequence). The length of the CDR3 is 17 residues. Input material: tumor tissue. The TCR originated in a male donor with papillary thyroid cancer or a benign thyroid nodule (not recorded which). Some clones in this sample may be carry-over from other donors' samples. The rearrangement joins TRBV30 to TRBJ2-7, with D possibly TRBD2 on 7 matching bases. The CDR3 sequence: CAWNPGHVAGIAYEQYF. CDR3 DNA sequence: TGTGCCTGGAACCCGGGACACGTAGCGGGCATAGCCTACGAGCAGTACTTC.